This T cell receptor beta chain was recovered during a study of T cell repertoires in cytomegalovirus infection. About the study: Indicated by public TCR beta signatures were CMV infection and matching HLA type.

This clonotype showed up just a few times. Antigen unknown. TCRdb passed the reads through MiXCR, listing each CDR3 protein once. This table holds about 180,000 distinct CDR3 sequences, about a sixth found once. Broader study findings: CMV-specific HLA-C-restricted TCR beta clonotypes dominated the ex vivo response.

Trimming removed 4 bases from V and 7 bases from J, with 22 bases in between. CDR1 and CDR2 (germline): SEHNR, FQNEAQ (reference sequence). This CDR3 has 17 amino acids. V usage is TRBV7-9 and J usage is TRBJ2-2, with no clear D. The material sequenced was CD8+ T cells from PBMCs. This TCR derives from a human donor in good health (CMV status not recorded). Some clones in this sample may be carry-over from other donors' samples. The DNA for the CDR3 is TGTGCCAGCAGCTCCAGGAATCCGGCGGATGGGATCGGGGAGCTGTTTTTT. This encodes CASSSRNPADGIGELFF.